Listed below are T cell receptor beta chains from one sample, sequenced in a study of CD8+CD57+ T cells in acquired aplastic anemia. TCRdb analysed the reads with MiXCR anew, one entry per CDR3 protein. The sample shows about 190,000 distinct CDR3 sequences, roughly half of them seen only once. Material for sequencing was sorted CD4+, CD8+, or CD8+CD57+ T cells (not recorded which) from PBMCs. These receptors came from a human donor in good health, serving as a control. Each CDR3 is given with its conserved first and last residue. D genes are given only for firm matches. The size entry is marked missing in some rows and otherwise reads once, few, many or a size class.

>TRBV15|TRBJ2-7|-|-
TGTGCCACCAGTCCGTCCGGGGTCGGCGAGCAGTACTTC
CATSPSGVGEQYF
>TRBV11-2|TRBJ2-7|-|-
TGTGCCAGCAGCATAACAAGTGAGCAGTACTTC
CASSITSEQYF
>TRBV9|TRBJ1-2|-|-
TGTGCCAGCAGCGTAGAAGGGGGTAGAGGCTACACCTTC
CASSVEGGRGYTF
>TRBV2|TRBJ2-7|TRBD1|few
TGTGCCAGCACCGACACCTCCGGGACAGAGGTCTCCTACGAGCAGTACTTC
CASTDTSGTEVSYEQYF
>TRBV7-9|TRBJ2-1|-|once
TGTGCCAGCAGCTTTAATGAGCAGTTCTTC
CASSFNEQFF
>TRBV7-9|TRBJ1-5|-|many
TGTGCCAGCAGCTTATTAGACAATCAGCCCCAGCATTTT
CASSLLDNQPQHF
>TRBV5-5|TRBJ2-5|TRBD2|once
TGTGCCAGCAGCTTGGCGGGGGGGGGCCGAGAGACCCAGTACTTC
CASSLAGGGRETQYF
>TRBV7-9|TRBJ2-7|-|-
TGTGCCAGCAGCCACCGGACAGACTCCTACGAGCAGTACTTC
CASSHRTDSYEQYF
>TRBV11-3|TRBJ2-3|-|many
TGTGCCAGCAGCTTAGAAGGCAGGCCGACAGATACGCAGTATTTT
CASSLEGRPTDTQYF
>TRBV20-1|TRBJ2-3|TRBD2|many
TGCAGTGTGGCGGGGGGTAACACAGATACGCAGTATTTT
CSVAGGNTDTQYF
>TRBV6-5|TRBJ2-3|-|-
TGTGCCAGCAGTTACAGGGGCAGGAGCACAGATACGCAGTATTTT
CASSYRGRSTDTQYF
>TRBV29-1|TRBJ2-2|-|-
TGCAGCGTTGATTATGGGAGCACCGGGGAGCTGTTTTTT
CSVDYGSTGELFF
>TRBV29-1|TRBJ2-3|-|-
TGCAGCGTTGAAAAGCAGGATATTGGTACGCAGTATTTT
CSVEKQDIGTQYF
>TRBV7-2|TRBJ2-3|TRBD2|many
TGTGCCAGTAGAGCGGGGGGTTCTTTCACAGATACGCAGTATTTT
CASRAGGSFTDTQYF
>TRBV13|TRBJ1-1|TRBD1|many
TGTGCCAGCAGCTTCGACAGGGGGCTCACTGAAGCTTTCTTT
CASSFDRGLTEAFF
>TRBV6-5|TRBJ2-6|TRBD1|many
TGTGCCAGCAGTCCTACAGGGGGGTCCTCCTCTGGGGCCAACGTCCTGACTTTC
CASSPTGGSSSGANVLTF
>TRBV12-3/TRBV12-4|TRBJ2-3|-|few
TGTGCCAGCAGTATGGGGGGCCGCACAGATACGCAGTATTTT
CASSMGGRTDTQYF
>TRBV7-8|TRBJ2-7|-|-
TGTGCCAGCAGCTTAGGCCCGGACAGATCCCGAGACGAGCAGTACTTC
CASSLGPDRSRDEQYF
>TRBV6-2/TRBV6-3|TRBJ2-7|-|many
TGTGCCAGCAGTTACTACCCACAGGGCTCCTACGAGCAGTACTTC
CASSYYPQGSYEQYF
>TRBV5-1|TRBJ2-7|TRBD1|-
TGCGCCAGCAGCTTGGGGTCAGGGGGTACCTACGAGCAGTACTTC
CASSLGSGGTYEQYF
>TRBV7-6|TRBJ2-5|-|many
TGTGCCAGCAGCTTAGGCTTGGAGACCCAGTACTTC
CASSLGLETQYF
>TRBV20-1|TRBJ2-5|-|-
TGCAGTGCTAGGGAGGGGGGTCGAGAGACCCAGTACTTC
CSAREGGRETQYF
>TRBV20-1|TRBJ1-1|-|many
TGCAGTGCTTCACAGATCCTGAACACTGAAGCTTTCTTT
CSASQILNTEAFF
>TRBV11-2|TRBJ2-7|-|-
TGTGCCAGCAGCCCGCGGACAGCCTACGAGCAGTACTTC
CASSPRTAYEQYF